The next 13 T cell receptor beta chains were all read from a single sample in a study of T-cell memory formation after mild COVID-19. TCRdb fed the 5' RACE reads into MiXCR, producing one record per CDR3 protein. The sample has around 320,000 distinct CDR3 sequences, just under 20% seen once. Sequenced input: PBMCs or a T cell subset sorted from them (not recorded which). These receptor sequences come from a man aged 18 to 29 who had mild COVID-19 (a few samples of this study predate the infection). Cell type and time point are not known.

The genes are TRBV28 and TRBJ2-2; D is unresolved. The CDR3 is 15 amino acids. The germline V gene has CDR1 MDHEN and CDR2 SYDVKM. Trimming cost V 2 bases and J 1 base, with 8 bases left between them. DNA for the CDR3: TGTGCCAGCAGTTTAGAGGTTCGGAACACCGGGGAGCTGTTTTTT. It is translated as CASSLEVRNTGELFF. The full variable domain, completed using reference TRBV28 and TRBJ2-2, is DVKVTQSSRYLVKRTGEKVFLECVQDMDHENMFWYRQDPGLGLRLIYFSYDVKMKEKGDIPEGYSVSREKKERFSLILESASTNQTSMYLCASSLEVRNTGELFFGEGSRLTVL.

In its sample, this clonotype was seen many times. The rearrangement joins TRBV29-1 to TRBJ1-1; D ambiguous. The V end lost 7 bases, the J end lost 0 bases, and 12 bases lay between the germline ends. The germline V gene encodes CDR1 SQVTM and CDR2 ANQGSEA. This CDR3 has 13 residues. The CDR3 reads CSAEDGMNTEAFF. The CDR3 nucleotides are TGCAGCGCGGAAGACGGGATGAACACTGAAGCTTTCTTT.

This clonotype turned up a few times. The J gene is TRBJ2-5, the V gene TRBV7-8; D is unclear. V gave up 5 bases and J gave up 0 bases, with 7 bases separating them. Germline assignment: CDR1 SGHVS and CDR2 FQNEAQ. This CDR3 has 13 amino acids. The CDR3 DNA reads TGTGCCAGCAGCAACACGAACCAAGAGACCCAGTACTTC. Translating it yields CASSNTNQETQYF.

This clonotype came up a few times. V is TRBV30 and J is TRBJ2-7; 7 bases agree with TRBD2. CDR1 and CDR2 (germline): GTSNPN, SVGIG (reference sequence). J was trimmed by 6 bases and V by 4 bases; bases with no gene match: 6. This CDR3 is 12 amino acids long. CDR3 DNA sequence: TGTGCCTGGACCCCGGGGGAGGGCGAGCAGTACTTC. It codes for CAWTPGEGEQYF.

The rearrangement uses TRBV6-2 or TRBV6-3 and TRBJ2-7, with D perhaps TRBD1 or TRBD2 (5 bases each). Germline CDR1 is MNHEY and CDR2 is SVGEGT. This CDR3 is 14 amino acids long. V gave up 6 bases and J gave up 2 bases, with 14 bases separating them. CDR3 in amino acids: CASSGVQGTYEQYV. The CDR3 DNA sequence: TGTGCCAGCAGCGGGGTGCAGGGCACCTACGAGCAGTACGTC.

The chain employs TRBV9 and TRBJ2-3; 13 nucleotides match TRBD2. V lost 2 bases and J lost 4; bases outside the gene matches: 10. The CDR3 contains 18 residues. Germline assignment: CDR1 SGDLS and CDR2 YYNGEE. The chain's CDR3 is CASSVTSGGAHESDTQYF. The CDR3 bases are TGTGCCAGCAGCGTTACTAGCGGGGGGGCCCATGAATCAGATACGCAGTATTTT.

This clonotype has a count of ten or more. J is TRBJ1-2 and V is TRBV5-1; D gene uncertain. The CDR3 spans 17 residues. The germline V and J ends were trimmed by 4 bases and 4 bases, with 23 bases remaining between them. Germline V gene lookup returns CDR1 SGHRS and CDR2 YFSETQ. As DNA, the CDR3 is TGCGCCAGCAGCGCCGACCCGACCTCCGGGTTAAGCTATGGCTACACCTTC. This sequence encodes CASSADPTSGLSYGYTF.

This clonotype was recorded a few times. V is TRBV4-2 and J is TRBJ2-6; 12 bases are shared with TRBD1. Germline CDR1 and CDR2: LGHNA and YNFKEQ. Unmatched junction bases numbered 10, after V lost 3 bases and J lost 4 bases. The CDR3 loop spans 19 amino acids. This CDR3 is CASSQMGDRGLLGANVLTF. Written as DNA, the CDR3 is TGTGCCAGCAGCCAGATGGGGGACAGGGGGCTTCTAGGGGCCAACGTCCTGACTTTC.

This chain uses TRBV7-9 with TRBJ1-1; no reliable D call. The CDR3 is 12 amino acids. The germline V and J ends were trimmed by 1 base and 5 bases, with 5 bases remaining between them. CDR1 is SEHNR, CDR2 FQNEAQ, per germline (reference sequence). The CDR3 reads CASSLVWTEAFF. The DNA of the CDR3 is TGTGCCAGCAGCTTAGTTTGGACTGAAGCTTTCTTT.

This clonotype was counted only a few times. J is TRBJ2-1 and V is TRBV4-1, with 8 bases matching TRBD1. The germline V gene has CDR1 MGHRA and CDR2 YSYEKL. Trimming removed 1 base from V and 6 bases from J; junction bases left unmatched: 2. CDR3 length: 14 residues. CDR3 sequence: CASSQATGGNEQFF. As DNA, the CDR3 is TGCGCCAGCAGCCAAGCCACAGGGGGCAATGAGCAGTTCTTC.

This clonotype has ten or more counts. The V gene is TRBV20-1, the J gene TRBJ2-1; 9 bases map to TRBD2. V gave up 0 bases and J gave up 9 bases; unmatched junction bases: 9. The CDR3 consists of 15 residues. Per germline, CDR1 DFQATT and CDR2 SNEGSKA (reference sequence). CDR3 loop: CSARDQGLAGVEQFF. CDR3 DNA: TGCAGTGCTAGAGATCAGGGACTAGCAGGTGTTGAGCAGTTCTTC.

The chain joins TRBV27 to TRBJ2-5; 7 bases line up with TRBD1. The CDR3 contains 13 residues. Per germline, CDR1 MNHEY and CDR2 SMNVEV (reference sequence). The V and J ends lost 3 bases and 7 bases, in that order; junction bases with no gene match: 5. CDR3 amino acids: CASSFDRDRTQYF. CDR3 sequence (DNA): TGTGCCAGCAGTTTTGACAGGGACCGGACCCAGTACTTC.

The J gene is TRBJ2-2, the V gene TRBV4-3, with D hard to call. The V end was cut by 4 bases, the J end by 5 bases, with 14 bases between. The germline V gene encodes CDR1 LGHNA and CDR2 YSLEER. The CDR3 has 15 amino acids. As DNA, the CDR3 is TGCGCCAGCAGCCCAGGAGCTAGACGGACCGGGGAGCTGTTTTTT. Amino acid sequence: CASSPGARRTGELFF.